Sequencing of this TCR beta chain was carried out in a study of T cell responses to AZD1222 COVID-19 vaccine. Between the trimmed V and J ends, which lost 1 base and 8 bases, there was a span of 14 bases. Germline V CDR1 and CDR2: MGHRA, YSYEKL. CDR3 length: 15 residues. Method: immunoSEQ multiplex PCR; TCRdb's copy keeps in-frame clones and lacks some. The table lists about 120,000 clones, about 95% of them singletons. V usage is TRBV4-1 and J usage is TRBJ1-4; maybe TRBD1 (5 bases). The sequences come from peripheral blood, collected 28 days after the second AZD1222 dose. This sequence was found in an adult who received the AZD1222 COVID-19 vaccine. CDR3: CASSQVAGNREKLFF. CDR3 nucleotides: TGCGCCAGCAGCCAAGTTGCAGGGAATAGGGAAAAACTGTTTTTT.